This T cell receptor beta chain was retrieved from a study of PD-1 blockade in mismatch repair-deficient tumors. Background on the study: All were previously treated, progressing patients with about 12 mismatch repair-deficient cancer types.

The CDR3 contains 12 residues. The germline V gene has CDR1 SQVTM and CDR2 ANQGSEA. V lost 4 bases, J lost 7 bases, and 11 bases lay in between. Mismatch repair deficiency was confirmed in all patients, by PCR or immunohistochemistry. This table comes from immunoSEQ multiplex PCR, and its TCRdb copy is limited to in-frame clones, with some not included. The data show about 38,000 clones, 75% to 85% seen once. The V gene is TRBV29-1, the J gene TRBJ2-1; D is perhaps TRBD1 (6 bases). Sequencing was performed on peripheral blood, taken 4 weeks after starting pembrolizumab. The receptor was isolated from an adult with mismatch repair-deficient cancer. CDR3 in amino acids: CSVVVRGNEQFF. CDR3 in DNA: TGCAGCGTTGTTGTCAGGGGAAATGAGCAGTTCTTC.